Included here is one TCR beta chain sequence, with context. V shed 5 bases and J shed 1 base, with 9 bases lying between them. This CDR3 spans 15 amino acids. Germline V gene lookup returns CDR1 SGHVS and CDR2 FQNEAQ. The entry originates in a study of cytomegalovirus exposure and HLA in healthy donors. Researchers ran the PCR with 60 Vbeta and 13 Jbeta primers. Profiled with immunoSEQ multiplex PCR; TCRdb holds only in-frame clones, not every one. The table lists 200,000 or so clones, over 80% of them singletons, with less than 7% in the top ten. Material: PBMCs. The sequence came from a man aged 35 to 55 in good health and CMV-seropositive. The genes are TRBV7-8 and TRBJ1-6, with D unresolved. CDR3 loop: CASSPGGSYNSPLHF. Here the CDR3 DNA reads TGTGCCAGCAGCCCCGGAGGGTCCTATAATTCACCCCTCCACTTT.